This entry lists 31 T cell receptor beta chains sequenced from one sample in a study of PD-1 blockade in classical Hodgkin lymphoma. Patients all relapsed after autologous stem cell transplantation, and there was variation in brentuximab vedotin exposure. Using magnetic negative selection, the CD4+ T cells were separated out of thawed PBMCs. Data came from immunoSEQ multiplex PCR; TCRdb stores just in-frame clones and leaves some out. Among approximately 25,000 clones listed, about 83% were seen once. Sequences were derived from CD4+ T cells from blood, sampled at baseline. These TCRs come from a human donor with classical Hodgkin lymphoma.

This chain joins TRBV29-1 and TRBJ2-7; 12 bases fit TRBD2. The CDR3 is made up of 16 amino acids. J gave up 2 bases and V 6 bases, and 11 bases lay outside the gene matches. Looked up from germline, CDR1 is SQVTM and CDR2 is ANQGSEA. The chain's CDR3 is CSVHDGGLAGTYEQYF. The CDR3 DNA reads TGCAGCGTCCACGACGGAGGACTAGCGGGGACCTACGAGCAGTACTTC.

The chain uses TRBV6-5 and TRBJ1-2; D is ambiguous. Germline-derived CDR1 and CDR2 are MNHEY and SVGAGI. V lost 4 bases, J lost 8 bases, and 11 bases lay in between. The CDR3 is 12 amino acids. As DNA, the CDR3 is TGTGCCAGCAGTTTCGCGTTGGGGGGCTACACCTTC. Amino acids: CASSFALGGYTF.

The chain couples TRBV9 to TRBJ1-3; 7 bases agree with TRBD1. Germline CDR1 is SGDLS and CDR2 is YYNGEE. The CDR3 sequence is 18 residues long. The V gene end was trimmed by 0 bases and the J gene end by 3 bases; junction bases not matched to a gene: 12. CDR3 residues: CASSVAARTGANGNTIYF. CDR3 DNA: TGTGCCAGCAGCGTAGCGGCCCGCACAGGGGCTAATGGAAACACCATATATTTT.

The chain is built from TRBV5-4 and TRBJ2-1; 12 nucleotides line up with TRBD2. The CDR3 has 13 residues. V lost 5 bases to trimming and J lost 8 bases; unmatched junction nucleotides: 2. The germline CDR1 and CDR2 sequences are SGHNT and YYREEE (reference sequence). CDR3 sequence: CASSRTSGDEQFF. CDR3 sequence (DNA): TGTGCCAGCAGTCGGACTAGCGGGGATGAGCAGTTCTTC.

The chain recombines TRBV5-5 with TRBJ1-1, with TRBD1 identical over 8 bases. CDR1 is SGHKS, CDR2 YYEKEE, per germline (reference sequence). The CDR3 sequence is 16 residues long. V was pared by 3 bases and J by 3 bases, with 10 bases of the junction left unmatched. The CDR3 DNA sequence: TGTGCCAGCAGCTCCCTAGGACAGGGACCCTACACTGAAGCTTTCTTT. It encodes CASSSLGQGPYTEAFF.

The chain joins TRBV19 to TRBJ1-2; the D is unclear. The CDR3 consists of 13 residues. Trimming took off 5 bases at V and 7 bases at J, with 14 bases between the two ends. Germline V lookup: CDR1 LNHDA, CDR2 SQIVND (reference sequence). The CDR3 DNA reads as TGTGCCAGTAGTCCTTCCGCTGAGCGTGGCTACACCTTC. Its translation: CASSPSAERGYTF.

The chain is built from TRBV4-3 and TRBJ2-3; 10 bases map to TRBD1. CDR1 LGHNA and CDR2 YSLEER come from the germline V gene. The CDR3 is 16 residues long. V lost 5 bases, J lost 2 bases, and 7 bases stayed unmatched. CDR3 in amino acids: CASSTRTGGFTDTQYF. Written as DNA, the CDR3 is TGCGCCAGCAGCACAAGGACAGGGGGATTCACAGATACGCAGTATTTT.

The gene calls are TRBV2 and TRBJ2-3, with D maybe TRBD2 (5 bases). CDR1 SNHLY and CDR2 FYNNEI come from the germline V gene. V was shortened by 8 bases and J by 2 bases, with 14 bases between the two germline ends. CDR3 length: 14 amino acids. The CDR3 protein is CASVEAENTDTQYF. CDR3 in DNA: TGTGCCAGCGTAGAAGCGGAGAACACAGATACGCAGTATTTT.

The CDR3 DNA follows: TGTGCCAGTAGTCCGACAGGCTGGGACACTGAAGCTTTCTTT. Translated: CASSPTGWDTEAFF. The gene calls are TRBV19 and TRBJ1-1, with TRBD1 as a possible D gene (6 bases). The length of the CDR3 is 14 residues. V was clipped by 5 bases and J by 3 bases, with 13 bases between them. Germline lookup yields CDR1 LNHDA and CDR2 SQIVND (reference sequence).

The chain uses TRBV10-3 and TRBJ1-4; possibly TRBD1 for D (6 bases). Germline values: CDR1 ENHRY, CDR2 SYGVKD. V lost 6 bases and J 4 bases, leaving 9 bases between the germline ends. This CDR3 has 13 residues. The CDR3: CAISGQLNEKLFF. The CDR3 DNA reads TGTGCCATCAGCGGACAGCTTAATGAAAAACTGTTTTTT.

V gene TRBV4-3 combines with J gene TRBJ1-4, with no clear D. Trimming took off 0 bases at V and 7 bases at J, with 6 bases between the two ends. Germline V gene lookup returns CDR1 LGHNA and CDR2 YSLEER. The CDR3 consists of 13 residues. The CDR3 sequence is CASSQEWAEKLFF. CDR3 sequence (DNA): TGCGCCAGCAGCCAAGAGTGGGCTGAAAAACTGTTTTTT.

The genes are TRBV29-1 and TRBJ1-5; weak D call: TRBD1 (6 bases). V lost 6 bases to trimming and J lost 6 bases, with 18 bases between them. The germline V gene has CDR1 SQVTM and CDR2 ANQGSEA. This CDR3 spans 14 amino acids. The chain's CDR3 is CSVKGGGSAQPQHF. CDR3 DNA sequence: TGCAGCGTCAAAGGGGGGGGTTCTGCTCAGCCCCAGCATTTT.

V and J are TRBV5-4 and TRBJ1-5, with 8 bases matching TRBD1. Germline loops: CDR1 SGHNT, CDR2 YYREEE (reference sequence). V lost 1 base and J lost 3; bases outside the gene matches: 9. The CDR3 totals 17 residues. The CDR3 protein is CASSLKTGARDNQPQHF. CDR3 coding DNA: TGTGCCAGCAGCTTGAAGACAGGGGCCCGGGACAATCAGCCCCAGCATTTT.

Only a few counts were recorded for this clone. The chain recombines TRBV6-5 with TRBJ1-6; 8 positions agree with TRBD1. Losses at the gene ends were 5 bases for V and 8 bases for J; bases not matched to a gene: 8. CDR1 is MNHEY and CDR2 is SVGAGI in the germline V gene. This CDR3 is built from 15 residues. The CDR3 DNA reads as TGTGCCAGCAGTCACCGTCAGGGGGCAGATTCACCCCTCCACTTT. Translation gives CASSHRQGADSPLHF.

The gene calls are TRBV7-2 and TRBJ1-3; no definite D call. V lost 2 bases and J 0 bases, leaving 11 bases between the germline ends. Germline V CDR1 and CDR2: SGHTA, FQGNSA. This CDR3 has 16 residues. CDR3 DNA: TGTGCCAGCAGCTTAAGTGGTCCCAACTCTGGAAACACCATATATTTT. Its protein is CASSLSGPNSGNTIYF.

This clone was picked up one time. The rearrangement links TRBV10-3 to TRBJ2-3; the match to TRBD1 covers 8 bases. V dropped 6 bases and J dropped 1; count of bases not matched to a gene: 9. CDR1 and CDR2 from the germline V gene are ENHRY and SYGVKD. CDR3 length equals 16 residues. The CDR3 nucleotides read TGTGCCATCAGCCGCCAGCAGGGGGCAGGCACAGATACGCAGTATTTT. Protein product: CAISRQQGAGTDTQYF.

The chain has TRBV4-2 and TRBJ2-5, with a possible D match to TRBD2 (6 bases). The DNA end lines up better with TRBJ2-7; the J call may be wrong. This CDR3 has 16 amino acids. CDR1 and CDR2 from the germline V gene are LGHNA and YNFKEQ. The CDR3 DNA is TGTGCCAGCAGCCAAGGAGGTCCGGGGGTGGGCTACGAGCAGTACTTC. This gives the protein CASSQGGPGVGYEQYF.

In its sample, this clone was seen a few times. The rearrangement uses TRBV9 and TRBJ1-6; 7 nucleotides align to TRBD1. J was trimmed by 8 bases and V by 0 bases; bases with no gene match: 5. This CDR3 region has 15 residues. Germline V gene data show CDR1 as SGDLS and CDR2 as YYNGEE. The CDR3 DNA is TGTGCCAGCAGCGTAGAAGAGGGGGCGTATTCACCCCTCCACTTT. This codes for CASSVEEGAYSPLHF.

The chain joins TRBV2 to TRBJ2-6; TRBD1 agrees at 11 bases. The V gene end was trimmed by 5 bases and the J gene end by 3 bases; junction bases not matched to a gene: 12. The germline CDR1 and CDR2 sequences are SNHLY and FYNNEI. The CDR3 covers 19 residues. CDR3 nucleotide sequence: TGTGCCAGCAGTTTGGAACCGGGACAGGGGGAGGATGGGGCCAACGTCCTGACTTTC. Amino acids: CASSLEPGQGEDGANVLTF.

V usage is TRBV6-1 and J usage is TRBJ1-5; D is perhaps TRBD1 (5 bases). CDR3 length: 15 residues. Per the germline V gene, CDR1 is MNHNS and CDR2 is SASEGT. Trimming cost V 4 bases and J 0 bases, with 10 bases left between them. CDR3 amino acids: CASSVDRDSNQPQHF. CDR3 sequence (DNA): TGTGCCAGCAGTGTCGACAGAGATAGCAATCAGCCCCAGCATTTT.

The gene calls are TRBV6-5 and TRBJ1-6; D is perhaps TRBD1 (5 bases). Trimming removed 8 bases from V and 10 bases from J, with 15 bases in between. This CDR3 is built from 13 residues. Germline CDR1 and CDR2: MNHEY and SVGAGI. CDR3 sequence reads: CASGRGSGSPLHF. The CDR3 DNA reads TGTGCCAGCGGAAGGGGTAGTGGATCACCCCTCCACTTT.

This chain joins TRBV19 and TRBJ1-5; 10 nucleotides line up with TRBD1. The J segment lost 0 bases and the V segment lost 6 bases, leaving 2 bases of the junction unmatched. The CDR3 sequence is 15 residues long. Germline assignment: CDR1 LNHDA and CDR2 SQIVND (reference sequence). CDR3 nucleotides: TGTGCCAGTAGGTGGGACAGGGGTAGCAATCAGCCCCAGCATTTT. Protein sequence: CASRWDRGSNQPQHF.

V is TRBV7-2 and J is TRBJ1-2; D gene uncertain. This CDR3 comprises 13 residues. Germline-derived CDR1 and CDR2 are SGHTA and FQGNSA. V gave up 1 base and J gave up 1 base, with 4 bases separating them. The CDR3 loop reads CASSLGRNYGYTF. The CDR3 DNA sequence: TGTGCCAGCAGCTTAGGTCGTAACTATGGCTACACCTTC.

The V call is TRBV29-1, the J call TRBJ2-7, with D possibly called TRBD1 or TRBD2 (6 bases each). The V and J ends lost 5 bases and 6 bases respectively, with 14 bases between them. Germline values: CDR1 SQVTM, CDR2 ANQGSEA. CDR3 size: 12 residues. Here the CDR3 DNA reads TGCAGCGTTTACAGGGAGGCCGGCGAGCAGTACTTC. This sequence encodes CSVYREAGEQYF.

The chain links TRBV9 to TRBJ1-6; the D is unclear. Germline CDR1 and CDR2: SGDLS and YYNGEE. The CDR3 runs 14 residues. The V end was cut by 3 bases, the J end by 6 bases, with 10 bases between. The CDR3 nucleotides read TGTGCCAGCAGCGCCTCAGGTAGTAATTCACCCCTCCACTTT. As protein: CASSASGSNSPLHF.

A single count supports this clone. One junction end disagrees with the germline gene, perhaps due to a read error. This chain joins TRBV7-2 and TRBJ1-6; possible D gene TRBD1, 5 bases. The V gene's germline CDR1 is SGHTA and CDR2 FQGNSA. CDR3 size: 12 residues. Here the CDR3 DNA reads TGCGCCAGCAGCCAAGGGGAATCACCCCTCCACTTT. Residues: CASSQGESPLHF.

The chain employs TRBV9 and TRBJ1-2; D is uncertain. Germline V gene data show CDR1 as SGDLS and CDR2 as YYNGEE. The CDR3 consists of 15 residues. Trimming left V 1 base short and J 1 base short, with 11 bases between. Here the CDR3 DNA reads TGTGCCAGCAGCGTACACGAGTCTCTTAACTATGGCTACACCTTC. This translates into CASSVHESLNYGYTF.

The chain is built from TRBV5-1 and TRBJ1-1; D gene unclear. CDR1 and CDR2 (germline): SGHRS, YFSETQ. This CDR3 region has 16 residues. The V end lost 4 bases, the J end lost 0 bases, and 16 bases lay between the germline ends. CDR3 DNA: TGCGCCAGCAGCCCATTTGGTGGCGGACTGAACACTGAAGCTTTCTTT. It codes for CASSPFGGGLNTEAFF.

The genes are TRBV13 and TRBJ2-4; D remains unclear. Germline lookup yields CDR1 PRHDT and CDR2 FYEKMQ (reference sequence). V was pared by 4 bases and J by 3 bases, with 10 bases between. The CDR3 runs to 14 residues. The CDR3 bases are TGTGCCAGCAGCTCATACGGTCTCAAAAACATTCAGTACTTC. This sequence encodes CASSSYGLKNIQYF.

This clone showed up just once. This chain uses TRBV9 with TRBJ1-2; D call uncertain. Per the germline V gene, CDR1 is SGDLS and CDR2 is YYNGEE. This CDR3 spans 13 amino acids. V gave up 4 bases and J gave up 0 bases, with 7 bases separating them. CDR3 nucleotides: TGTGCCAGCAGCACAGCTTCTAACTATGGCTACACCTTC. It encodes CASSTASNYGYTF.

This clone has just one count. The chain carries TRBV2 and TRBJ1-1, with D unresolved. V was trimmed by 5 bases and J by 0 bases, leaving 10 bases between them. The CDR3 extends over 14 amino acids. Germline values: CDR1 SNHLY, CDR2 FYNNEI. The DNA of the CDR3 is TGTGCCAGCAGTCAAAGGAAATTGAACACTGAAGCTTTCTTT. As protein: CASSQRKLNTEAFF.